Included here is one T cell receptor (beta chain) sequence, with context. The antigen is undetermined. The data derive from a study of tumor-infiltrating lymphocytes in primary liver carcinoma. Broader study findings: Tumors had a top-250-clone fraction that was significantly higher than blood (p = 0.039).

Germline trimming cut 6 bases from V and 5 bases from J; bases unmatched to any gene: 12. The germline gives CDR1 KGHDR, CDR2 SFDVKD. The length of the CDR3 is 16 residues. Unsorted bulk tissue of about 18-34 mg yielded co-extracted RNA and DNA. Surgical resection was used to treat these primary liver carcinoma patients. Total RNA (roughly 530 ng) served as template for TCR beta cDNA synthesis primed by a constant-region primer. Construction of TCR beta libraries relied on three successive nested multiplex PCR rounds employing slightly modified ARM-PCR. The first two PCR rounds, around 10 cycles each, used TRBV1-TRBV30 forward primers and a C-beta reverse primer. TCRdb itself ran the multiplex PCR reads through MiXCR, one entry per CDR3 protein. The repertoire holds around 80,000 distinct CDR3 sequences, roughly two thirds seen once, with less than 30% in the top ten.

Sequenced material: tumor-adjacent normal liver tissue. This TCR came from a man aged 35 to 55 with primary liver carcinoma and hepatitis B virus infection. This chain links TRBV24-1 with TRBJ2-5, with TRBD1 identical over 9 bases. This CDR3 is CATSKPGQGVWETQYF. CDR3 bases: TGTGCCACCAGTAAACCGGGACAGGGCGTATGGGAGACCCAGTACTTC.